This passage covers 15 T cell receptor beta chains from one sample sequenced in a study of blood T cell repertoires in COVID-19. Libraries were prepared by immunoSEQ multiplex PCR; TCRdb keeps only in-frame clonotypes and omits some of them. The table has 200,000 to 250,000 clones, approximately 80% seen once; the top ten hold approximately 4.6%. The sequencing input was PBMCs or T cells enriched from blood (not recorded which). These receptors came from a man aged 30-40 years with acute COVID-19.

This chain connects TRBV5-1 to TRBJ2-7, with a tentative D call TRBD1 (5 bases). CDR3 length: 13 residues. Trimming removed 0 bases from V and 3 bases from J, with 7 bases in between. Germline lookup yields CDR1 SGHRS and CDR2 YFSETQ. The CDR3 reads CASSLGGGYEQYF. The CDR3 coding sequence is TGCGCCAGCAGCTTGGGGGGCGGCTACGAGCAGTACTTC.

This chain connects TRBV9 to TRBJ1-1; 9 bases agree with TRBD1. Germline CDR1 reads SGDLS; CDR2 reads YYNGEE. This CDR3 region has 15 residues. The trim removed 4 bases at V and 4 bases at J, leaving 8 bases unmatched. In nucleotides, the CDR3 is TGTGCCAGCAGCCCTCGGGACAGGGAGGGCACTGAAGCTTTCTTT. Its translation is CASSPRDREGTEAFF. The variable domain in full, completed from reference TRBV9 and TRBJ1-1, reads DSGVTQTPKHLITATGQRVTLRCSPRSGDLSVYWYQQSLDQGLQFLIQYYNGEERAKGNILERFSAQQFPDLHSELNLSSLELGDSALYFCASSPRDREGTEAFFGQGTRLTVV.

The rearrangement joins TRBV5-4 to TRBJ1-4; 9 bases fit TRBD1. The CDR3 consists of 14 residues. V shed 4 bases, J shed 8 bases, and the junction held 6 bases outside the gene matches. Germline-derived CDR1 and CDR2 are SGHNT and YYREEE (reference sequence). CDR3 sequence: CASSAGQGSEKLFF. DNA for the CDR3: TGTGCCAGCAGCGCGGGACAGGGAAGCGAAAAACTGTTTTTT.

J is TRBJ1-2 and V is TRBV6-5; D may be TRBD1 (6 bases). Germline V gene sequence: CDR1 MNHEY, CDR2 SVGAGI. There are 15 residues in the CDR3. Trimming pared 8 bases from V and 2 bases from J, leaving 18 bases between. CDR3 residues: CASRDPGGENYGYTF. The CDR3 DNA follows: TGTGCCAGCCGCGACCCGGGGGGCGAGAACTATGGCTACACCTTC.

This chain connects TRBV7-9 to TRBJ2-3, with 15 bases matching TRBD2. The CDR3 contains 17 residues. Unmatched junction bases numbered 7, after V lost 3 bases and J lost 6 bases. Per the germline V gene, CDR1 is SEHNR and CDR2 is FQNEAQ (reference sequence). The CDR3 nucleotides read TGTGCCAGCAGCTTCGGACTAGCGGGGGGGAGAGTGGATACGCAGTATTTT. Amino acid sequence: CASSFGLAGGRVDTQYF.

This clone was picked up one time. The chain couples TRBV3-1 (or the pseudogene TRBV3-2) to TRBJ2-5, with D perhaps TRBD1 (6 bases). This CDR3 is 14 amino acids long. Trimming took off 1 base at V and 4 bases at J, with 10 bases between the two ends. The germline gives CDR1 LGHDT, CDR2 YNNKEL (reference sequence). CDR3 region: CASSQVVGGETQYF. The CDR3 coding sequence is TGTGCCAGCAGCCAAGTGGTAGGGGGAGAGACCCAGTACTTC.

The chain combines TRBV5-1 with TRBJ2-1; unclear D gene. The CDR3 has 13 amino acids. V was cut by 0 bases and J by 7 bases, with 8 bases left in between. Looked up from germline, CDR1 is SGHRS and CDR2 is YFSETQ. CDR3 coding DNA: TGCGCCAGCAGCTTGGGTCAGGTGAATGAGCAGTTCTTC. This encodes CASSLGQVNEQFF.

V is TRBV10-3 and J is TRBJ2-1, with 8 bases that match TRBD2. This CDR3 has 16 amino acids. Germline V gives CDR1 ENHRY, CDR2 SYGVKD. Losses at the gene ends were 0 bases for V and 4 bases for J; bases not matched to a gene: 5. CDR3 coding DNA: TGTGCCATCAGTGAGTCGATGGCGGGGGGTTACAATGAGCAGTTCTTC. Amino acids: CAISESMAGGYNEQFF.

This clone is a singleton in its sample. The rearrangement links TRBV28 to TRBJ1-1, with 8 bases that match TRBD1. J lost 1 base, V lost 3 bases, and 1 base had no gene match. The germline CDR1 and CDR2 sequences are MDHEN and SYDVKM. The CDR3 has 14 amino acids. CDR3 in amino acids: CASSLGTGNTEAFF. As DNA, the CDR3 is TGTGCCAGCAGTTTGGGGACAGGGAACACTGAAGCTTTCTTT.

The chain couples TRBV10-1 to TRBJ2-3; tentative D call: TRBD1 (6 bases). Germline CDR1 and CDR2: WNHNN and SYGVQD (reference sequence). V gave up 9 bases and J gave up 5 bases, with 15 bases separating them. The CDR3 loop spans 13 amino acids. CDR3 nucleotide sequence: TGCGCCAGATTACAGGGTCTGGGAGATACGCAGTATTTT. This gives the protein CARLQGLGDTQYF.

The V and J genes are TRBV5-4 and TRBJ2-5; D might be TRBD2 (5 bases). This CDR3 is 14 amino acids long. V lost 3 bases and J lost 1, with 10 bases in between. Germline-derived CDR1 and CDR2 are SGHNT and YYREEE (reference sequence). In DNA form, the CDR3 reads TGTGCCAGCAGCTGGATCGGGGTCCAAGAGACCCAGTACTTC. Its translation: CASSWIGVQETQYF.

V usage is TRBV30 and J usage is TRBJ1-3; D might be TRBD1 (5 bases). Germline lookup yields CDR1 GTSNPN and CDR2 SVGIG (reference sequence). Trimming left V 5 bases short and J 4 bases short, with 15 bases between. The CDR3 extends over 14 amino acids. CDR3 bases: TGTGCCTGGGTCGGCAGGGCTGCAGGAAACACCATATATTTT. Amino acid sequence: CAWVGRAAGNTIYF.

The genes are TRBV19 and TRBJ1-4; 10 bases are a match to TRBD1. V trimming: 9 bases; J trimming: 2 bases; junction bases outside the gene matches: 3. This CDR3 has 14 amino acids. CDR1 LNHDA and CDR2 SQIVND come from the germline V gene (reference sequence). The CDR3 reads CASRDRGTNEKLFF. Written as DNA, the CDR3 is TGTGCCAGCCGGGACAGGGGTACTAATGAAAAACTGTTTTTT.

The chain is built from TRBV10-3 and TRBJ1-1; tentatively, D is TRBD1 (5 bases). Trimming left V 4 bases short and J 8 bases short, with 20 bases between. Germline V lookup: CDR1 ENHRY, CDR2 SYGVKD. CDR3 size: 15 residues. The CDR3 is CAISGGDGRAAEAFF. CDR3 nucleotides: TGTGCCATCAGTGGGGGTGACGGCAGGGCGGCGGAAGCTTTCTTT.

The gene calls are TRBV18 and TRBJ2-5, with D uncertain. The CDR3 covers 14 residues. Per germline, CDR1 KGHSH and CDR2 LQKENI. V was cut by 1 base and J by 5 bases, with 11 bases left in between. In DNA, the CDR3 is TGTGCCAGCTCACCACTTCAGAGGTCGGAGACCCAGTACTTC. It yields the protein CASSPLQRSETQYF.